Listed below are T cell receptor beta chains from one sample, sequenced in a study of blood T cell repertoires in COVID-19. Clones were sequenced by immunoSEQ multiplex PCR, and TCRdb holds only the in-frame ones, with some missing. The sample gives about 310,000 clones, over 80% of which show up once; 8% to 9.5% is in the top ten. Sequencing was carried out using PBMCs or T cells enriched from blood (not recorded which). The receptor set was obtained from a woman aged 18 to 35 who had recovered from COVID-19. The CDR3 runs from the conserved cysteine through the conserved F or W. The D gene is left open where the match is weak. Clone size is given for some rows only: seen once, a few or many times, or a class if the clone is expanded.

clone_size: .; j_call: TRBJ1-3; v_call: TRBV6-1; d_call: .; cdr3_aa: CASSDRGLVDTIYF; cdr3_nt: TGTGCCAGCAGTGACAGGGGTTTAGTTGACACCATATATTTT
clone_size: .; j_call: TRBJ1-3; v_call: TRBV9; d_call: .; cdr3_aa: CASSSQVSGNTIYF; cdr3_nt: TGTGCCAGCAGCTCACAGGTATCCGGAAACACCATATATTTT
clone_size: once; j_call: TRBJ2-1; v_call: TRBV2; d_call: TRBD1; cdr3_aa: CASSGTGGYNEQFF; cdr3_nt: TGTGCCAGCAGTGGGACAGGGGGATACAATGAGCAGTTCTTC
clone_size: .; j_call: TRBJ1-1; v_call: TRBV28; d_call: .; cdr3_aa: CASSLDARVTEAFF; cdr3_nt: TGTGCCAGCAGTTTGGATGCGAGGGTCACTGAAGCTTTCTTT
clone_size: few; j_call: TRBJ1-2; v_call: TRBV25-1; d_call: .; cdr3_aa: CASSESLSPQGYTF; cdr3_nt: TGTGCCAGCAGTGAATCCCTTTCCCCCCAGGGCTACACCTTC
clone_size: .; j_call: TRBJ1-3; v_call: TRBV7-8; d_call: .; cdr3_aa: CASSLAGGTGNTIYF; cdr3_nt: TGTGCCAGCAGCTTAGCTGGAGGGACTGGAAACACCATATATTTT
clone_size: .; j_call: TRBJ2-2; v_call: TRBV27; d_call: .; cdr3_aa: CASSTRTYTANTGELFF; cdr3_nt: TGTGCCAGCAGTACCAGGACATACACGGCGAACACCGGGGAGCTGTTTTTT
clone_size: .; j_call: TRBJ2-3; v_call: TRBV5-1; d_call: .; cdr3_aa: CASIVGDTQYF; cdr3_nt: TGCGCCAGCATAGTCGGAGATACGCAGTATTTT
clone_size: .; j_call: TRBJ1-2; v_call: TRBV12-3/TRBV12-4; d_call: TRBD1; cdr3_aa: CASRGDSLYGYTF; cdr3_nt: TGTGCCAGCAGGGGGGACAGCCTTTATGGCTACACCTTC
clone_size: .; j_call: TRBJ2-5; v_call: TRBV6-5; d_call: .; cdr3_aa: CASSYSSLAGETQYF; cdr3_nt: TGTGCCAGCAGTTACTCGAGTCTAGCAGGCGAGACCCAGTACTTC
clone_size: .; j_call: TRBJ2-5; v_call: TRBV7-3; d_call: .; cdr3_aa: CASSLTLQETQYF; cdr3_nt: TGTGCCAGCAGCTTAACCCTCCAAGAGACCCAGTACTTC
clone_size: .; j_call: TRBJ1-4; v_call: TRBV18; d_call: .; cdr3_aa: CASSRQSTNEKLFF; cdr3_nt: TGTGCCAGCTCAAGACAGTCAACTAATGAAAAACTGTTTTTT
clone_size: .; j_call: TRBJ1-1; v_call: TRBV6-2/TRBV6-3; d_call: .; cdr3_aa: CASSPPLGVTEAFF; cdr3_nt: TGTGCCAGCAGCCCCCCCTTAGGAGTCACTGAAGCTTTCTTT
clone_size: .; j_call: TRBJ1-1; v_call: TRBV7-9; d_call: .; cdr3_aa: CASSLLPGLNTEAFF; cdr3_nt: TGTGCCAGCAGCTTACTGCCTGGCCTGAACACTGAAGCTTTCTTT
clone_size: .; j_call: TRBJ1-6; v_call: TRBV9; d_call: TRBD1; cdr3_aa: CASSPRDRDSPLHF; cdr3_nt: TGTGCCAGCAGCCCCCGGGACAGGGATTCACCCCTCCACTTT
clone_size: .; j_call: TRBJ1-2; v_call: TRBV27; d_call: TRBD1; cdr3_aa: CASRAGQSVNYGYTF; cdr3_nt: TGTGCCAGCAGGGCGGGACAGAGCGTTAACTATGGCTACACCTTC
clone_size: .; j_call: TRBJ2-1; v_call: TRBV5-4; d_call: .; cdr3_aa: CASLSSYNEQFF; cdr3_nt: TGTGCCAGCTTGAGCTCCTACAATGAGCAGTTCTTC
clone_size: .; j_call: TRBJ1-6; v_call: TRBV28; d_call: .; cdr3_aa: CASSPREGYPYNSPLHF; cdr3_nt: TGTGCCAGCAGTCCCCGGGAAGGATACCCTTATAATTCACCCCTCCACTTT
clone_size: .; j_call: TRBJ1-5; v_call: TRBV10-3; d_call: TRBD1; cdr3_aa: CAIRAGQNSNQPQHF; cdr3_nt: TGTGCCATCAGGGCGGGACAGAATAGCAATCAGCCCCAGCATTTT
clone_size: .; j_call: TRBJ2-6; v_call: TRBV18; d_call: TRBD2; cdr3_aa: CASSPRRGSSGANVLTF; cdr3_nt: TGTGCCAGCTCACCACGGCGGGGGAGCTCTGGGGCCAACGTCCTGACTTTC
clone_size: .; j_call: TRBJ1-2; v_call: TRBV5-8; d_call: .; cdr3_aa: CATGQLNNYGYTF; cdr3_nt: TGTGCCACCGGACAGCTCAATAACTATGGCTACACCTTC
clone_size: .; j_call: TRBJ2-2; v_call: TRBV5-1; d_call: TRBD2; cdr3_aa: CASSLVAGGNTGELFF; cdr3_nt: TGCGCCAGCAGCTTGGTAGCGGGGGGGAACACCGGGGAGCTGTTTTTT
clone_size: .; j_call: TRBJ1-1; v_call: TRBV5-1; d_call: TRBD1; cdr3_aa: CASTTGVGNTEAFF; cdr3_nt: TGCGCCAGCACGACAGGGGTGGGGAATACTGAAGCTTTCTTT
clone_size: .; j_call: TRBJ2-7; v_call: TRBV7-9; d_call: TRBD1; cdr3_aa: CASSDGTVYEQYF; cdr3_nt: TGTGCCAGCAGCGACGGGACAGTCTACGAGCAGTACTTC
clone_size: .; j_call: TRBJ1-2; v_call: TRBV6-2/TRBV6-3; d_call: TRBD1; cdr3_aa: CASSNPERTGYYGYTF; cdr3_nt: TGTGCCAGCAGTAACCCCGAACGGACAGGCTACTATGGCTACACCTTC
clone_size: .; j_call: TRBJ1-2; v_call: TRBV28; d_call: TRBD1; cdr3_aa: CASTGTGGTYGYTF; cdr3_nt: TGTGCCAGCACCGGGACAGGGGGGACCTATGGCTACACCTTC
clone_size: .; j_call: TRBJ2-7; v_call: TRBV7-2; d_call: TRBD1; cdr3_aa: CASPLDRVYEQYF; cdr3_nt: TGTGCCAGCCCCCTCGACAGGGTCTACGAGCAGTACTTC
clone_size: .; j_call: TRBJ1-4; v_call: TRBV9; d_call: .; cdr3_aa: CASSAHPTDPTEKLFF; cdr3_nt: TGTGCCAGCAGCGCACACCCGACAGACCCTACCGAAAAACTGTTTTTT
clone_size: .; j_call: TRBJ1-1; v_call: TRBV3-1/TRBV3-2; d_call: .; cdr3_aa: CASSQVEGSTEAFF; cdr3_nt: TGTGCCAGCAGCCAAGTTGAAGGGAGCACTGAAGCTTTCTTT
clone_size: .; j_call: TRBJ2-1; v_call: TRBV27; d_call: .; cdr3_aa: CASSLSLVSSYNEQFF; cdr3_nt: TGTGCCAGCAGTTTATCGTTGGTGAGCTCCTACAATGAGCAGTTCTTC
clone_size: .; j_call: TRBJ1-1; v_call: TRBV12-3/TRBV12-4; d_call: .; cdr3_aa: CASNLQGRTEAFF; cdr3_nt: TGTGCCAGCAATCTACAGGGACGAACTGAAGCTTTCTTT
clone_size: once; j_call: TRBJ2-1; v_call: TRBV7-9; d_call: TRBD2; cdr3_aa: CASSLTSGGAIYNEQFF; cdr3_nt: TGTGCCAGCAGCTTGACTAGCGGGGGGGCTATTTACAATGAGCAGTTCTTC
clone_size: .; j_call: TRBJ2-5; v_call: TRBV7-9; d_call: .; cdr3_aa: CASSLAFGGIQETQYF; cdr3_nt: TGTGCCAGCAGCTTAGCGTTTGGGGGGATCCAAGAGACCCAGTACTTC
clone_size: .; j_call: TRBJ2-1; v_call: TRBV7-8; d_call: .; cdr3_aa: CASSLSRQVNEQFF; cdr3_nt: TGTGCCAGCAGCTTATCCCGACAAGTCAATGAGCAGTTCTTC
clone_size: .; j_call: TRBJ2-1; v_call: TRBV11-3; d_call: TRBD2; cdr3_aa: CASSSKGLAGGFYNEQFF; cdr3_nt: TGTGCCAGCAGCTCAAAGGGCCTAGCGGGGGGGTTTTACAATGAGCAGTTCTTC
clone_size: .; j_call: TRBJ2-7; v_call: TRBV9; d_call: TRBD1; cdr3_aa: CASSVRPEGQGAPYEQYF; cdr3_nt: TGTGCCAGCAGCGTGAGGCCCGAAGGACAGGGGGCCCCCTACGAGCAGTACTTC
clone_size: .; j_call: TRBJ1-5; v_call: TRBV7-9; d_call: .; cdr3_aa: CASSARGQPSNQPQHF; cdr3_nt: TGTGCCAGCAGCGCCAGAGGACAGCCTAGCAATCAGCCCCAGCATTTT
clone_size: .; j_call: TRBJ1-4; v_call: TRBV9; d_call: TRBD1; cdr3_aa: CASSARGQGHEKLFF; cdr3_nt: TGTGCCAGCAGCGCAAGGGGACAGGGCCATGAAAAACTGTTTTTT
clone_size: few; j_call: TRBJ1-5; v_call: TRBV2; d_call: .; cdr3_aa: CASKGRGENQPQHF; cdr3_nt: TGTGCCAGCAAGGGCAGGGGTGAGAATCAGCCCCAGCATTTT
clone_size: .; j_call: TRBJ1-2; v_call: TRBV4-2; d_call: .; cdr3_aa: CASKPRQVVLGGYTF; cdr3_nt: TGTGCCAGCAAACCGCGACAGGTTGTATTGGGGGGCTACACCTTC
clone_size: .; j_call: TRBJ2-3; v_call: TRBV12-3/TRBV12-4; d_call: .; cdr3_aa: CATSTEADTQYF; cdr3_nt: TGTGCCACCTCGACTGAGGCAGATACGCAGTATTTT